The 14 T cell receptor beta chains below all came from one sample that was sequenced in a study of cytotoxic CD8 clonotypes in ibrutinib-treated CLL. Produced via immunoSEQ multiplex PCR; TCRdb's table is partial and in-frame only. The table has around 330,000 clones, roughly 67% seen once. The specimen comprised PBMCs, sampled after 36 months of ibrutinib treatment. All receptors derive from a human donor with chronic lymphocytic leukemia.

This clone has only a few counts. V gene TRBV6-5 combines with J gene TRBJ2-7; D unresolved. The CDR3 spans 11 residues. From germline, CDR1 is MNHEY and CDR2 SVGAGI. Trimming left V 2 bases short and J 3 bases short, with 2 bases between. Written as DNA, the CDR3 is TGTGCCAGCAGTTACCACTACGAGCAGTACTTC. Its translation: CASSYHYEQYF.

Written as DNA, the CDR3 is TGTGCCAGCAGCTTGACGGGGGTAGCCTACGAGCAGTACTTC. Translated, it gives CASSLTGVAYEQYF. The chain joins TRBV5-6 to TRBJ2-7, with a tentative D call TRBD2 (6 bases). The CDR3 is made up of 14 amino acids. Germline V gene data show CDR1 as SGHDT and CDR2 as YYEEEE. Trimming cost V 1 base and J 2 bases, with 10 bases left between them.

The rearrangement links TRBV7-8 to TRBJ2-5, with TRBD2 matching 9 bases. With V trimmed by 1 base and J by 2 bases, 8 bases remained unmatched. This CDR3 spans 17 amino acids. Germline values: CDR1 SGHVS, CDR2 FQNEAQ. CDR3 region: CASSLGGLAGRQETQYF. The CDR3 DNA sequence: TGTGCCAGCAGCTTAGGAGGCCTAGCGGGACGTCAAGAGACCCAGTACTTC.

The V and J genes are TRBV5-4 and TRBJ1-2, with D unresolved. CDR3 length: 14 amino acids. Germline CDR1 and CDR2: SGHNT and YYREEE (reference sequence). With 0 bases removed from V and 4 bases from J, the gap between germline ends came to 10 bases. The CDR3 sequence: CASSLEAGFYGYTF. CDR3 nucleotides: TGTGCCAGCAGCTTGGAAGCGGGGTTCTATGGCTACACCTTC.

V is TRBV4-1 and J is TRBJ2-7, with a weak D call TRBD1 (6 bases). The V end was cut by 1 base, the J end by 3 bases, with 16 bases between. The germline V gene has CDR1 MGHRA and CDR2 YSYEKL. The CDR3 consists of 16 residues. CDR3 nucleotide sequence: TGCGCCAGCAGCCAAGTTGAGGGGGTGGCTATCTACGAGCAGTACTTC. It translates to CASSQVEGVAIYEQYF.

This clone was seen only a few times. The chain joins TRBV4-1 to TRBJ1-5; no reliable D call. The CDR3 spans 14 residues. Per germline, CDR1 MGHRA and CDR2 YSYEKL. Trimming removed 1 base at V and 5 bases at J, with 9 bases between. Here the CDR3 reads CASSQGSGDQPQHF. The CDR3 nucleotides read TGCGCCAGCAGCCAAGGTTCCGGGGATCAGCCCCAGCATTTT.

The chain is built from TRBV6-1 and TRBJ1-2; a weak D match, TRBD1 (5 bases). CDR3 length: 15 residues. V lost 0 bases and J lost 7, with 15 bases in between. Germline values: CDR1 MNHNS, CDR2 SASEGT. This CDR3 reads CASSEAWGRLTGYTF. The CDR3, as DNA: TGTGCCAGCAGTGAAGCTTGGGGCCGCCTAACTGGCTACACCTTC.

The chain couples TRBV7-2 to TRBJ1-2; no firm D call. The germline gives CDR1 SGHTA, CDR2 FQGNSA. The CDR3 is 15 residues long. The ends were cut back, 4 bases at V and 7 bases at J, with 19 bases in the middle. The CDR3 protein is CASSYPTQPRLGYTF. The CDR3 nucleotides read TGTGCCAGCAGCTATCCCACACAGCCCCGTCTTGGCTACACCTTC. Full variable domain (remainder filled in from reference TRBV7-2 and TRBJ1-2): GAGVSQSPSNKVTEKGKDVELRCDPISGHTALYWYRQSLGQGLEFLIYFQGNSAPDKSGLPSDRFSAERTGGSVSTLTIQRTQQEDSAVYLCASSYPTQPRLGYTFGSGTRLTVV.

This clone has just a few counts. The same CDR3 arises from other DNA sequences in this sample as well. The genes are TRBV5-1 and TRBJ2-2, with 8 bases matching TRBD1. CDR3 length: 14 amino acids. The J segment lost 4 bases and the V segment lost 4 bases, leaving 3 bases of the junction unmatched. Germline V gene lookup returns CDR1 SGHRS and CDR2 YFSETQ. The CDR3 sequence is CASSPQGATGELFF. CDR3 DNA sequence: TGCGCCAGCAGCCCCCAGGGGGCCACCGGGGAGCTGTTTTTT.

This clone turned up a few times. V is TRBV28 and J is TRBJ1-5, with D unclear. V was clipped by 3 bases and J by 3 bases, with 6 bases between them. CDR1 and CDR2 (germline): MDHEN, SYDVKM. The CDR3 has 13 amino acids. The chain's CDR3 is CASSFSANQPQHF. The CDR3 DNA is TGTGCCAGCAGTTTCTCTGCCAATCAGCCCCAGCATTTT.

V usage is TRBV4-1 and J usage is TRBJ2-7; 7 bases line up with TRBD1. Trimming took 3 bases from V and 3 from J; bases not matched to a gene: 8. The CDR3 sequence is 15 residues long. Germline assignment: CDR1 MGHRA and CDR2 YSYEKL. The CDR3 protein is CASSHPGTVLYEQYF. In DNA, the CDR3 is TGCGCCAGCAGCCACCCCGGGACAGTTCTCTACGAGCAGTACTTC.

The rearrangement links TRBV4-1 to TRBJ1-2; TRBD1 matches 7 bases. Per germline, CDR1 MGHRA and CDR2 YSYEKL. Unmatched junction bases numbered 2, after V lost 1 base and J lost 0 bases. The CDR3 is 15 amino acids. In DNA form, the CDR3 reads TGCGCCAGCAGCCAAGCAGGGACAGCTAACTATGGCTACACCTTC. It specifies CASSQAGTANYGYTF.

A few counts support this clone. This chain links TRBV4-1 with TRBJ1-5, with D possibly matching TRBD1 (5 bases). V was pared by 1 base and J by 3 bases, with 13 bases between. Germline loops: CDR1 MGHRA, CDR2 YSYEKL. CDR3 length: 16 amino acids. The CDR3 here is CASSQGGGTNNQPQHF. Here the CDR3 DNA reads TGCGCCAGCAGCCAAGGAGGAGGGACGAACAATCAGCCCCAGCATTTT.

The gene calls are TRBV9 and TRBJ2-2, with D perhaps assigned TRBD1 or TRBD2 (5 bases each). Trimming removed 6 bases from V and 3 bases from J, with 15 bases in between. The CDR3 has 15 residues. The V gene's germline CDR1 is SGDLS and CDR2 YYNGEE. The CDR3 DNA is TGTGCCAGCACCCCCGGGGCCGGGGACACCGGGGAGCTGTTTTTT. Its translation is CASTPGAGDTGELFF.